This is a list of T cell receptor beta chains from one sample in a study of blood T cell repertoires in COVID-19. TCRdb keeps only in-frame clones here, not all; method: immunoSEQ multiplex PCR. The sample includes about 500,000 clones, approximately 89% of them seen just once. Sequences were obtained from peripheral blood. The receptors come from a man aged 18 to 35 with COVID-19, enrolled during active disease. CDR3s include the opening cysteine and the closing phenylalanine or tryptophan. D genes are given only for firm matches. A row's size may be missing; if present it is once, few, many or a size class.

D gene	V gene	J gene	CDR3 length	clone size	CDR3 DNA	CDR3 protein
NA	TRBV30	TRBJ1-4	16	NA	TGTGCCTGGAGCGAGAGCCTTTGGGGGCTAAATGAAAAACTGTTTTTT	CAWSESLWGLNEKLFF
TRBD1	TRBV10-1	TRBJ1-1	15	few	TGCGCCAGCAGTGAGCCGGGACAGGGCCATCAAGAAGCTTTCTTT	CASSEPGQGHQEAFF
NA	TRBV27	TRBJ1-2	13	NA	TGTGCCAGCAGTTTACGGGAGGGCTATGGCTACACCTTC	CASSLREGYGYTF
NA	TRBV20-1	TRBJ1-2	9	NA	TGCAGTGCTAGCGGTGGCTACACCTTC	CSASGGYTF
NA	TRBV2	TRBJ2-3	16	NA	TGTGCCAGCAGCCTACTAGCCGCTACTAGCACAGATACGCAGTATTTT	CASSLLAATSTDTQYF
NA	TRBV21-1	TRBJ1-1	14	once	TGTGCCAGGCCTCCTGGTGCCCCTACCGCTGAAGCTTTCTTT	CARPPGAPTAEAFF
TRBD2	TRBV29-1	TRBJ2-3	15	NA	TGCAGCGTTGGGACTAGCGGGGGAATTGGTGATACGCAGTATTTT	CSVGTSGGIGDTQYF
NA	TRBV10-2	TRBJ1-5	12	NA	TGCGCCAGCCAGGAGGGGAATCAGCCCCAGCATTTT	CASQEGNQPQHF
NA	TRBV5-1	TRBJ2-5	13	few	TGCGCCAGCAGTTCCCAGTACCAAGAGACCCAGTACTTC	CASSSQYQETQYF
NA	TRBV11-2	TRBJ2-5	14	NA	TGTGCCAGCAGCCCCTCTAGGGGTGTAGAGACCCAGTACTTC	CASSPSRGVETQYF
TRBD2	TRBV27	TRBJ2-1	17	NA	TGTGCCAGCAGGCTTAGCGGGCACTCCACAATCTACAATGAGCAGTTCTTC	CASRLSGHSTIYNEQFF
TRBD1	TRBV7-9	TRBJ2-2	15	few	TGTGCCAGCAGCGTGACAGGGGTAGACACCGGGGAGCTGTTTTTT	CASSVTGVDTGELFF
NA	TRBV30	TRBJ1-1	13	NA	TGTGCCTGGAGTGTACACGCGAACACTGAAGCTTTCTTT	CAWSVHANTEAFF
NA	TRBV9	TRBJ1-3	16	NA	TGTGCCAGCAGCACGGGACACGGCTATTCTGGAAACACCATATATTTT	CASSTGHGYSGNTIYF
NA	TRBV11-2	TRBJ2-7	15	NA	TGTGCCAGCAACCGTGTCGCCGGGACAACCTACGAGCAGTACTTC	CASNRVAGTTYEQYF
NA	TRBV7-2	TRBJ1-5	13	NA	TGTGCCAGCAGCTTTACCTATAATCAGCCCCAGCATTTT	CASSFTYNQPQHF
NA	TRBV3-1/TRBV3-2	TRBJ2-5	12	NA	TGTGCCAGCAGTCTCTCGAGGGAGACCCAGTACTTC	CASSLSRETQYF
NA	TRBV11-3	TRBJ2-5	11	NA	TGTGCCAGCAGCTCCGCGGAGACCCAGTACTTC	CASSSAETQYF
NA	TRBV19	TRBJ1-5	14	once	TGTGCCAGTAGTATGTCGGGGTTCGGTCAGCCCCAGCATTTT	CASSMSGFGQPQHF
NA	TRBV28	TRBJ1-2	14	NA	TGTGCCAGCAGTTTCCAGGAAATCCCTTATGGCTACACCTTC	CASSFQEIPYGYTF
NA	TRBV30	TRBJ1-5	14	NA	TGTGCCTGGAGTCCAGGGGTTGGCAATCAGCCCCAGCATTTT	CAWSPGVGNQPQHF
TRBD1	TRBV6-5	TRBJ2-1	15	NA	TGTGCCAGCAGACGGGACAGGGGGCCCTACAATGAGCAGTTCTTC	CASRRDRGPYNEQFF
NA	TRBV7-9	TRBJ2-3	14	once	TGTGCCAGCAGCTTAGGGGGCTGGGGAGATACGCAGTATTTT	CASSLGGWGDTQYF
TRBD1	TRBV2	TRBJ2-3	14	NA	TGTGCCAGCAGCCGGGACAGGGGCACAGATACGCAGTATTTT	CASSRDRGTDTQYF
TRBD2	TRBV5-1	TRBJ2-7	14	few	TGCGCCAGCAGCGTGACTAGCGGTACCTACGAGCAGTACTTC	CASSVTSGTYEQYF
TRBD1	TRBV5-1	TRBJ2-1	16	NA	TGCGCCAGCAGCTGGAGACAGGGAACCAGGTACAATGAGCAGTTCTTC	CASSWRQGTRYNEQFF
NA	TRBV24-1	TRBJ2-1	14	NA	TGTGCCACCAGTGGCCCCAACCCAGGGAATGAGCAGTTCTTC	CATSGPNPGNEQFF
TRBD1	TRBV6-5	TRBJ2-2	15	NA	TGTGCCAGCAGGGAGACAGGGAAGAACACCGGGGAGCTGTTTTTT	CASRETGKNTGELFF
NA	TRBV2	TRBJ2-2	13	NA	TGTGCCAGCAGTATCCAGGGTAGCGGGGAGCTGTTTTTT	CASSIQGSGELFF
NA	TRBV30	TRBJ2-5	12	NA	TGTGCCTGGAGCGGAGGGAGCGAGACCCAGTACTTC	CAWSGGSETQYF
NA	TRBV5-1	TRBJ1-2	14	NA	TGCGCCAGCAGCCTGATGGACATGGTTGGGGGCTACACCTTC	CASSLMDMVGGYTF
NA	TRBV5-4	TRBJ2-7	15	once	TGTGCCAGCAGCTTGCCTCGGGGACACTCCTACGAGCAGTACTTC	CASSLPRGHSYEQYF
TRBD1	TRBV5-1	TRBJ1-1	16	once	TGCGCCAGCAGGGCCGGGACAGGGCAAATGAACACTGAAGCTTTCTTT	CASRAGTGQMNTEAFF
NA	TRBV6-5	TRBJ2-1	15	NA	TGTGCCAGCAGTTACGATGCGGGTTCCTACAATGAGCAGTTCTTC	CASSYDAGSYNEQFF
NA	TRBV28	TRBJ2-7	12	many	TGTGCCAGCAGTTTATTCAACTACGAGCAGTACTTC	CASSLFNYEQYF
TRBD1	TRBV5-1	TRBJ1-1	15	NA	TGCGCCAGCAGCTTTTCCGGGACAGTGGACACTGAAGCTTTCTTT	CASSFSGTVDTEAFF
NA	TRBV28	TRBJ2-3	15	NA	TGTGCCAGCAGTTTGGGGGGAAGGGGCACAGATACGCAGTATTTT	CASSLGGRGTDTQYF
TRBD1	TRBV6-5	TRBJ1-1	15	NA	TGTGCCAGCAGTTCGGGACAGGGTTTCTCCACTGAAGCTTTCTTT	CASSSGQGFSTEAFF
NA	TRBV11-2	TRBJ2-7	15	NA	TGTGCCAGCAGCTTAAGCTTACGGGGGACCTACGAGCAGTACTTC	CASSLSLRGTYEQYF
TRBD2	TRBV27	TRBJ2-1	17	NA	TGTGCCAGCAGTTTGCTAGCGGGAGGTTTCTCCTACAATGAGCAGTTCTTC	CASSLLAGGFSYNEQFF
TRBD1	TRBV3-1/TRBV3-2	TRBJ2-2	14	NA	TGTGCCAGCGGGAACAGGGGTGGCACCGGGGAGCTGTTTTTT	CASGNRGGTGELFF
NA	TRBV19	TRBJ2-7	13	NA	TGTGCCAGTAGTATCAGCGGGTCGCGGGAGCAGTACTTC	CASSISGSREQYF
NA	TRBV18	TRBJ2-2	14	once	TGTGCCAGCTCACCAGCCAGGTCGACCGGGGAGCTGTTTTTT	CASSPARSTGELFF
TRBD1	TRBV2	TRBJ2-6	18	NA	TGTGCCAGCAGGGACAGGGGACTTTCATCGGGTGGGGCCAACGTCCTGACTTTC	CASRDRGLSSGGANVLTF
TRBD1	TRBV19	TRBJ1-5	11	NA	TGTGCCAGTAGGGACAGGCGGGCCCAGCATTTT	CASRDRRAQHF
TRBD1	TRBV19	TRBJ1-2	11	once	TGTGCCAGTGGACAGGGCCTGGGCTACACCTTC	CASGQGLGYTF
TRBD1	TRBV6-4	TRBJ2-2	18	NA	TGTGCCAGCAGCCCCTCCGGACAGGGGGCTTTCGGCACCGGGGAGCTGTTTTTT	CASSPSGQGAFGTGELFF
NA	TRBV29-1	TRBJ2-2	11	once	TGCAGCACACGACAGACCGGGGAGCTGTTTTTT	CSTRQTGELFF
NA	TRBV2	TRBJ2-2	15	NA	TGTGCCAGCAGTGACCAGGGTGGGGTGACCGGGGAGCTGTTTTTT	CASSDQGGVTGELFF
NA	TRBV2	TRBJ2-3	14	NA	TGTGCCAGTACCCCGGGACTTTACACAGATACGCAGTATTTT	CASTPGLYTDTQYF
NA	TRBV2	TRBJ1-1	16	NA	TGTGCCAGCAGTGAAGCGGGAGTTGTCATGAACACTGAAGCTTTCTTT	CASSEAGVVMNTEAFF
NA	TRBV27	TRBJ1-2	13	NA	TGTGCCAGCAGTTTAGGGGCGGACTATGGCTACACCTTC	CASSLGADYGYTF
NA	TRBV6-6	TRBJ2-1	14	NA	TGTGCCAGCAGTAAGGAGGGTCGCTACAATGAGCAGTTCTTC	CASSKEGRYNEQFF
NA	TRBV30	TRBJ2-7	14	NA	TGTGCCTGGAGTGTACCAGGTCCGTCCTACGAGCAGTACTTC	CAWSVPGPSYEQYF